This entry describes one TCR beta chain. This specimen comes from a study of blood T cell repertoires in COVID-19. Germline V CDR1 and CDR2: MNHEY, SVGAGI. The CDR3 extends over 13 amino acids. The germline V and J ends were trimmed by 0 bases and 6 bases, with 9 bases remaining between them. Assay used: immunoSEQ multiplex PCR; TCRdb lists only in-frame clones, some missing. The table lists tens of thousands of clones, approximately 88% of them singletons. The source is a man aged 45-60 years with acute or convalescent COVID-19. The chain joins TRBV6-5 to TRBJ2-7; D perhaps matches TRBD1 (6 bases). Sequenced material: peripheral blood. CDR3: CASSYSTGSEQYF. In DNA, the CDR3 is TGTGCCAGCAGTTACTCGACAGGCAGCGAGCAGTACTTC.